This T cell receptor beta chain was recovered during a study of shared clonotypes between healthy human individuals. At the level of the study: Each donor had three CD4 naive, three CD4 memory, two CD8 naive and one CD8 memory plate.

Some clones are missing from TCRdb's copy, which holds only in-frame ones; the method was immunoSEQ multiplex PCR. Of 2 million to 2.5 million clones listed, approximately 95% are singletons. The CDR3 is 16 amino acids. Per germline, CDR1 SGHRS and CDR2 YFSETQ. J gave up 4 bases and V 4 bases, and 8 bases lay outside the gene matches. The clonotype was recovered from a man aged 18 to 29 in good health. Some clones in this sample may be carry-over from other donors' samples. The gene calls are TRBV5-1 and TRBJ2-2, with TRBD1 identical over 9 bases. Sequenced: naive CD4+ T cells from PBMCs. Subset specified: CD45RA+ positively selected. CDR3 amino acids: CASSVPGQGVTGELFF. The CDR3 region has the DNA TGCGCCAGCAGCGTTCCGGGACAGGGAGTCACCGGGGAGCTGTTTTTT.